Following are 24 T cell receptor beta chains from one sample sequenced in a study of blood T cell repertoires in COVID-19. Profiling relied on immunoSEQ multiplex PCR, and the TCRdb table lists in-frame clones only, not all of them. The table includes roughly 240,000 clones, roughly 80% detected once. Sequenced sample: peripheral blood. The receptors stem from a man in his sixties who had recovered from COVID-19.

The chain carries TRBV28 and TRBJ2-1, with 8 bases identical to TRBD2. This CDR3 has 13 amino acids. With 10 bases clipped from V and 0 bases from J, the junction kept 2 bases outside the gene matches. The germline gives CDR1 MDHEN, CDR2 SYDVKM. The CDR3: CATGGGSYNEQFF. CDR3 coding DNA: TGTGCCACCGGGGGGGGCTCCTACAATGAGCAGTTCTTC.

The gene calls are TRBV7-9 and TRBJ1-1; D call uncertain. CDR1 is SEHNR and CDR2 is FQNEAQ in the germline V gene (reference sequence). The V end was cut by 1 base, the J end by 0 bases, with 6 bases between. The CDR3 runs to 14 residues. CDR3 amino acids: CASSLVQVNTEAFF. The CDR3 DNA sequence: TGTGCCAGCAGCTTAGTCCAGGTGAACACTGAAGCTTTCTTT.

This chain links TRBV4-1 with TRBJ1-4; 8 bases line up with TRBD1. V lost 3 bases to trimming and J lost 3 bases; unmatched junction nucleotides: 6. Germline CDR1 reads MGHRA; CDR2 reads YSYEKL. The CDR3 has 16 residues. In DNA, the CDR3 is TGCGCCAGCAGCCAGACAGGGGCGGCAGCTAATGAAAAACTGTTTTTT. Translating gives CASSQTGAAANEKLFF.

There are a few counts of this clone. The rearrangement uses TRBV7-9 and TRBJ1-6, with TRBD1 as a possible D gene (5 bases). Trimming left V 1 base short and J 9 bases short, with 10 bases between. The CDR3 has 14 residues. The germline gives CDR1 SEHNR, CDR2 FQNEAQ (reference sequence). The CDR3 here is CASSLGGEGSPLHF. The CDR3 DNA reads TGTGCCAGCAGCTTAGGAGGGGAGGGTTCACCCCTCCACTTT.

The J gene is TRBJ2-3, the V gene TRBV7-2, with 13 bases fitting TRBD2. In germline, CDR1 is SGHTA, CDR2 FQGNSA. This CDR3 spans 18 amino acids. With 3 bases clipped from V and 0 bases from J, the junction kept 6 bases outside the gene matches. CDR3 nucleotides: TGTGCCAGCAGCTTCCGACTAGCGGGAGGAGCTAGCACAGATACGCAGTATTTT. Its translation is CASSFRLAGGASTDTQYF.

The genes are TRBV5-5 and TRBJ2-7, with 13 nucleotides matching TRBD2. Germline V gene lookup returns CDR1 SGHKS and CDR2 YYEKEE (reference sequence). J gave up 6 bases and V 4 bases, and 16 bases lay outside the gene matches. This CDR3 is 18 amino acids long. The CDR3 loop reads CASSLRTSGGDRYSEQYF. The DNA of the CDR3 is TGTGCCAGCAGCCTCCGAACTAGCGGGGGGGACCGGTATAGCGAGCAGTACTTC. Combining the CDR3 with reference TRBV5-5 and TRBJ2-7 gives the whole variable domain DAGVTQSPTHLIKTRGQQVTLRCSPISGHKSVSWYQQVLGQGPQFIFQYYEKEERGRGNFPDRFSARQFPNYSSELNVNALLLGDSALYLCASSLRTSGGDRYSEQYFGPGTRLTVT.

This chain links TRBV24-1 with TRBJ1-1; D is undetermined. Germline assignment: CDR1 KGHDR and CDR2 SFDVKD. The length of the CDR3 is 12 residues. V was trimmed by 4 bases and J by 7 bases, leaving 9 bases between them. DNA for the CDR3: TGTGCCACCAGTGACCCCGGGAGTGAAGCTTTCTTT. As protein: CATSDPGSEAFF.

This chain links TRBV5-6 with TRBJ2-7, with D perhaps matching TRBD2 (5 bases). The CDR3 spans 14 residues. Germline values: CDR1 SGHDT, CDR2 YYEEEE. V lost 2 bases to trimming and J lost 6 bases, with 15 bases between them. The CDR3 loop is CASSFAGQAFEQYF. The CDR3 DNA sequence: TGTGCCAGCAGCTTTGCGGGCCAGGCTTTCGAGCAGTACTTC.

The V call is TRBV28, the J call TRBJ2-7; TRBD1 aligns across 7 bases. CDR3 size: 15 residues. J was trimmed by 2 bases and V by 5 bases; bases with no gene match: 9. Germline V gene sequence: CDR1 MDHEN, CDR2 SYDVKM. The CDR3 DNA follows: TGTGCCAGCAGTCCTCCGGGACAGAATGCCTACGAGCAGTACTTC. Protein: CASSPPGQNAYEQYF. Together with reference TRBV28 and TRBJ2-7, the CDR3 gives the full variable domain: DVKVTQSSRYLVKRTGEKVFLECVQDMDHENMFWYRQDPGLGLRLIYFSYDVKMKEKGDIPEGYSVSREKKERFSLILESASTNQTSMYLCASSPPGQNAYEQYFGPGTRLTVT.

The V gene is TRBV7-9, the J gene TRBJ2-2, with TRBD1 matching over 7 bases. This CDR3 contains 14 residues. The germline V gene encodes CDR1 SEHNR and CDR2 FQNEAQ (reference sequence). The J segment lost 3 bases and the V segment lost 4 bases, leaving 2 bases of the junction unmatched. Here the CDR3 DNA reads TGTGCCAGCAGCTCCGGGACAGACACCGGGGAGCTGTTTTTT. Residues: CASSSGTDTGELFF.

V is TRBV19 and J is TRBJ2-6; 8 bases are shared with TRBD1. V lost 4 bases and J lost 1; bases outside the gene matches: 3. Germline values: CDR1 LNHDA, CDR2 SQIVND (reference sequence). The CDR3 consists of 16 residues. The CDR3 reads CASSRQGTSGANVLTF. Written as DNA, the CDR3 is TGTGCCAGTAGTAGACAGGGGACATCTGGGGCCAACGTCCTGACTTTC.

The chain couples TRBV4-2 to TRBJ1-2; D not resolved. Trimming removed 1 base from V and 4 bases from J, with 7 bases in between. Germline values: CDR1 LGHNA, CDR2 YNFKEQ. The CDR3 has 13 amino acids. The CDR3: CASSQGTSYGYTF. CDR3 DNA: TGTGCCAGCAGCCAAGGGACTAGCTATGGCTACACCTTC.

CDR3 region: CASSGRGHPGELFF. CDR3 nucleotide sequence: TGTGCCAGCAGCGGCAGGGGGCATCCCGGGGAGCTGTTTTTT. V and J are TRBV9 and TRBJ2-2; 8 positions match TRBD1. Per germline, CDR1 SGDLS and CDR2 YYNGEE. The CDR3 extends over 14 amino acids. Trimming took 3 bases from V and 6 from J; bases not matched to a gene: 4.

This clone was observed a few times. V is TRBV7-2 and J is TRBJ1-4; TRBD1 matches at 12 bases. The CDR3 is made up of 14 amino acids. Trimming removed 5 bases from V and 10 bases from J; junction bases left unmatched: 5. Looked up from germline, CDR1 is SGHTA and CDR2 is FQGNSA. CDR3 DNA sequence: TGTGCCAGCAGCACGGGACAGGGGGCGCGAAAACTGTTTTTT. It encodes CASSTGQGARKLFF.

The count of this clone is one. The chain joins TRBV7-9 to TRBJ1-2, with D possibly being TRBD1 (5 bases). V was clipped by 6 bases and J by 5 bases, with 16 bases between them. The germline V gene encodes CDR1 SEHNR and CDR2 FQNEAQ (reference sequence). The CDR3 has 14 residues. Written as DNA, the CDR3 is TGTGCCAGCAGGAGGGGAGGATCCGGATATGGCTACACCTTC. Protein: CASRRGGSGYGYTF. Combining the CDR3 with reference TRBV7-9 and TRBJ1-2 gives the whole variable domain DTGVSQNPRHKITKRGQNVTFRCDPISEHNRLYWYRQTLGQGPEFLTYFQNEAQLEKSRLLSDRFSAERPKGSFSTLEIQRTEQGDSAMYLCASRRGGSGYGYTFGSGTRLTVV.

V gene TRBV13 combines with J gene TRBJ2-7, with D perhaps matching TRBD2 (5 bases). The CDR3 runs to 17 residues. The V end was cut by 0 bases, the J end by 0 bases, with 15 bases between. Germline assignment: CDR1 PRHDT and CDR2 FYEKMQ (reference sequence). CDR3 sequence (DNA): TGTGCCAGCAGCTTAGGATGGGGAGAACTAGGCTCCTACGAGCAGTACTTC. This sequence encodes CASSLGWGELGSYEQYF.

The CDR3 nucleotides are TGTGCCACCAGCAGGGACGGTGGGGCGCGGAATTCACCCCTCCACTTT. Amino acid sequence: CATSRDGGARNSPLHF. The chain has TRBV15 and TRBJ1-6; TRBD1 might be the D (5 bases). From germline, CDR1 is LNHNV and CDR2 YYDKDF (reference sequence). V gave up 3 bases and J gave up 7 bases, with 16 bases separating them. The CDR3 length is 16 residues.

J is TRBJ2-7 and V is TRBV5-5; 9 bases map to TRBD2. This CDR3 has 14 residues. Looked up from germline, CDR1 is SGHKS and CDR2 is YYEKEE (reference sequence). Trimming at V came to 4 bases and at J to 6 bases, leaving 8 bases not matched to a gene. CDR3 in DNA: TGTGCCAGCAGCCCGCGGGGGGGAATGGGCGAGCAGTACTTC. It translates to CASSPRGGMGEQYF.

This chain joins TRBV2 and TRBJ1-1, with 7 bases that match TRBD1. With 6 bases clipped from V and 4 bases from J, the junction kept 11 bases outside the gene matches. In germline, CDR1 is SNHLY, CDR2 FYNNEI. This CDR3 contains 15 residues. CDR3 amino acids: CASRNQQGIGTEAFF. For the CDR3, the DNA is TGTGCCAGCAGGAATCAACAGGGGATCGGCACTGAAGCTTTCTTT.

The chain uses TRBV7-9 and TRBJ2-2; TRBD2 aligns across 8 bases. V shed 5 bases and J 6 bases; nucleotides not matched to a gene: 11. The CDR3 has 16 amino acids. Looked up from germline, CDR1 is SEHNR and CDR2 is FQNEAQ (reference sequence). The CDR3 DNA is TGTGCCAGCAGCATCGCCGGGACTAGATATTCCGGGGAGCTGTTTTTT. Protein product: CASSIAGTRYSGELFF.

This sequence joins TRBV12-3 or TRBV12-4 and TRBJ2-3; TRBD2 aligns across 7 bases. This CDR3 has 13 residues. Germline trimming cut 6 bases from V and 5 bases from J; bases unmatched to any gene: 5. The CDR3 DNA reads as TGTGCCAGCAGCGAGCGGGATGGAGATACGCAGTATTTT. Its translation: CASSERDGDTQYF.

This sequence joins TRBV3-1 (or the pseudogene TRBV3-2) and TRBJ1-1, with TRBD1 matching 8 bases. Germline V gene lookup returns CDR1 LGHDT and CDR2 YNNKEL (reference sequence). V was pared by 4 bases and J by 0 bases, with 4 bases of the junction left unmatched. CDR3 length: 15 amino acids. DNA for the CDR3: TGTGCCAGCAGCCTACCGGGACAGGTGAACACTGAAGCTTTCTTT. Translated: CASSLPGQVNTEAFF.

CDR3 region: CASSLFGRGKNSPLHF. Here the CDR3 DNA reads TGTGCCAGCAGCCTGTTCGGGAGGGGGAAGAATTCACCCCTCCACTTT. This chain joins TRBV11-1 and TRBJ1-6; tentative D call: TRBD1 (6 bases). The CDR3 contains 16 residues. V was cut by 5 bases and J by 7 bases, with 18 bases left in between. Germline assignment: CDR1 SGHAT and CDR2 FQDESV (reference sequence).

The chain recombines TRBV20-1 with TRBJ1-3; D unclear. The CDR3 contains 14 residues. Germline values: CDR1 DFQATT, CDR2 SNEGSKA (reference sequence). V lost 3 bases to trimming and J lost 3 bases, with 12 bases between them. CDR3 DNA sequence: TGCAGTGCTAGTCCGGGAGAACTTGGAAACACCATATATTTT. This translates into CSASPGELGNTIYF.